This T cell receptor (beta chain) was profiled in a study of Tregs in tolerant kidney transplant recipients. Of note for this clone: What it binds is not known.

The data were produced by immunoSEQ multiplex PCR, yet TCRdb's version contains in-frame clones alone and is incomplete. The sample yields hundreds of thousands of clones, 80% to 85% seen once. Thawed PBMCs were FACS-sorted into unstimulated CD4+CD25+CD127- regulatory T cells, CD4+CD25- non-regulatory cells, CD4 and CD8 cells. Study-wide results and limits: The most relevant donor-specific Treg TCRbeta repertoire apparently came from expansion with activated donor B cells. Findings come from small patient numbers and require larger validation.

The CDR3 sequence is 15 residues long. Germline CDR1 is SGHKS and CDR2 is YYEKEE (reference sequence). Trimming cost V 3 bases and J 2 bases; bases outside gene matches: 7. The source is a human donor in good health. The V and J genes are TRBV5-5 and TRBJ2-7, with 8 bases matching TRBD2. The sample taken for sequencing was CD4+ T cells from blood. The CDR3, as DNA: TGTGCCAGCAGCTCCGGGAGGGCAGGCCCCTACGAGCAGTACTTC. Its protein is CASSSGRAGPYEQYF.